This T cell receptor beta chain originates from a study of neurological immune-mediated disorders. This clonotype was seen ten or more times. The cDNA came from 5'RACE, which used 10-nucleotide random UMIs. TCRdb ran MiXCR on the 5' RACE reads and lists one entry per CDR3 protein. The repertoire holds under 70,000 distinct CDR3 sequences, with under 4.5% as singletons. Germline-derived CDR1 and CDR2 are SGHRS and YFSETQ. V gave up 4 bases and J gave up 0 bases, with 9 bases separating them. The CDR3 runs to 14 residues. The receptor was derived from a woman in her thirties with multiple sclerosis. Sequenced: PBMCs. J is TRBJ2-3 and V is TRBV5-1; D not resolved. The CDR3 DNA follows: TGCGCCAGCAGCCCTTCGTCAAGCACAGATACGCAGTATTTT. Translating gives CASSPSSSTDTQYF.